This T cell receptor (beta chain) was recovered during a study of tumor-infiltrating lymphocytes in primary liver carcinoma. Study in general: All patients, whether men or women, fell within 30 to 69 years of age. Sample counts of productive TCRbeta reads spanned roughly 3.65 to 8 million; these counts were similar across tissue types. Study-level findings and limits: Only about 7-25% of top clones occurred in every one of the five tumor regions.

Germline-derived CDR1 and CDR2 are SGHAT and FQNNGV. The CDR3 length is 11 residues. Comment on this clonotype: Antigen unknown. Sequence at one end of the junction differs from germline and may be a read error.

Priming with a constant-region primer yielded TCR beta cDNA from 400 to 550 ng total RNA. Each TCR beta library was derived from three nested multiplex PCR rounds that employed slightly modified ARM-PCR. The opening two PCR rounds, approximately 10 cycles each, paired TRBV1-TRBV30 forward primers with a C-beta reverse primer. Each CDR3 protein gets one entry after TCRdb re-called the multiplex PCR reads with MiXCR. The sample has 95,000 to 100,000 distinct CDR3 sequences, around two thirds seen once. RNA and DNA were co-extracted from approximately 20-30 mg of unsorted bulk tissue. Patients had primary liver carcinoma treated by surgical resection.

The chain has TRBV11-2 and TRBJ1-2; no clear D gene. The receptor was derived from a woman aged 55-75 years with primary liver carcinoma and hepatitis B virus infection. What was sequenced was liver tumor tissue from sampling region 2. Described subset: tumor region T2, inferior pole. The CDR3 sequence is CARSPGYGYSF. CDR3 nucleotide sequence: TGTGCCAGAAGCCCCGGCTACGGGTACAGCTTC.